Listed here is a single T cell receptor (beta chain). Antigen unknown. Other DNA sequences of this sample code for an identical CDR3. All of the isolated RNA was reverse transcribed, so expressed TCRB transcripts were sequenced. Clones were sequenced by immunoSEQ multiplex PCR, and TCRdb holds only the in-frame ones, with some missing. This sample yields 600,000 or so clones, of which under 15% are seen a single time; more than 0.1% belongs to the top ten. The sample belongs to a study of beta chain features in type 1 diabetes. Study overall: Under 110,000,000 sorted cells were examined across all samples. Findings of the study overall: In all four CD4+ subsets, TCRB CDR3 length was significantly, moderately reduced in type 1 diabetes.

The junction had 0 bases not matched to a gene; V was cut back by 4 bases and J by 1 base. Germline CDR1 reads SGHRS; CDR2 reads YFSETQ. The CDR3 is made up of 14 amino acids. Sequences were obtained from naive CD4+ T cells from blood. The chain employs TRBV5-1 and TRBJ2-2; TRBD2 agrees at 8 bases. This sequence was found in a man aged 25 to 40 with type 1 diabetes. The CDR3 region is CASSLAGNTGELFF. The CDR3 nucleotides read TGCGCCAGCAGCCTAGCGGGGAACACCGGGGAGCTGTTTTTT.